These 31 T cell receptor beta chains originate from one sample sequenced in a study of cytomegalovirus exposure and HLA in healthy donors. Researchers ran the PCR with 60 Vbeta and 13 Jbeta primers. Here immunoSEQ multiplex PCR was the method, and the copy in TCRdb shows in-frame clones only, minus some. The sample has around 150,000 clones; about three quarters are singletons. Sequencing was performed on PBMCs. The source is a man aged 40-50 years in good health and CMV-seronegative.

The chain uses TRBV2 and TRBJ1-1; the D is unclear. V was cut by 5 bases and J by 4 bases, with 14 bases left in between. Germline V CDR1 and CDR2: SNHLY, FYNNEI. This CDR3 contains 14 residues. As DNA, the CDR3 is TGTGCCAGCAGTCCTGACACGGGAAGCACTGAAGCTTTCTTT. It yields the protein CASSPDTGSTEAFF. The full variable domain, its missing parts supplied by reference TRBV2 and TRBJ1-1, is EPEVTQTPSHQVTQMGQEVILRCVPISNHLYFYWYRQILGQKVEFLVSFYNNEISEKSEIFDDQFSVERPDGSNFTLKIRSTKLEDSAMYFCASSPDTGSTEAFFGQGTRLTVV.

CDR3 nucleotide sequence: TGCAGCGTTGATATTGTGAGGGCGGGAGGGGCGGCAGATACGCAGTATTTT. Protein sequence: CSVDIVRAGGAADTQYF. V is TRBV29-1 and J is TRBJ2-3, with 9 positions matching TRBD2. J lost 4 bases, V lost 3 bases, and 14 bases had no gene match. This CDR3 contains 17 residues. Germline values: CDR1 SQVTM, CDR2 ANQGSEA.

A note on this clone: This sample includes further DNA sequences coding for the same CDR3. Here the CDR3 DNA reads TGTGCCAGCTCACCTACTAGCGGGAGTACAGATACGCAGTATTTT. This sequence encodes CASSPTSGSTDTQYF. The chain couples TRBV18 to TRBJ2-3, with 11 bases aligning to TRBD2. J lost 3 bases, V lost 3 bases, and 2 bases had no gene match. Germline V gives CDR1 KGHSH, CDR2 LQKENI. This CDR3 has 15 residues.

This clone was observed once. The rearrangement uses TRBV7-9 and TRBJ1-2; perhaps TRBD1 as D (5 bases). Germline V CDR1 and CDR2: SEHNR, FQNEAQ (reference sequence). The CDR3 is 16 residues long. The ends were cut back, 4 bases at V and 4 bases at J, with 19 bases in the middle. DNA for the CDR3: TGTGCCAGCAGCTCCTCGTCGGGGGATCGGGTCTATGGCTACACCTTC. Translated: CASSSSSGDRVYGYTF.

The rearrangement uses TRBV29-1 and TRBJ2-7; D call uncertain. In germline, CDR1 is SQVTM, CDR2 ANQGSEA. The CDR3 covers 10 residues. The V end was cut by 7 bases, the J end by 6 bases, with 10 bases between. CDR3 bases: TGCAGCGCCATCGGTGGCGAGCAGTACTTC. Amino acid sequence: CSAIGGEQYF.

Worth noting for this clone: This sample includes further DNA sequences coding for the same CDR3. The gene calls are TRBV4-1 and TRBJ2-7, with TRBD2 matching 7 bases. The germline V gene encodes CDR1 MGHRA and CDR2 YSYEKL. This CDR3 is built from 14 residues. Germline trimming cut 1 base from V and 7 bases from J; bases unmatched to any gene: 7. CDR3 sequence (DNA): TGCGCCAGCAGCCAAGGGAGACTAGCTGGTGAGCAGTACTTC. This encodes CASSQGRLAGEQYF.

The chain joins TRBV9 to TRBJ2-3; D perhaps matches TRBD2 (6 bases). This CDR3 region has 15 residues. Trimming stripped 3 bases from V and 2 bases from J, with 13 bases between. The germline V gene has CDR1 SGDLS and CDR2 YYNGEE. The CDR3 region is CASSASGGYTDTQYF. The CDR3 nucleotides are TGTGCCAGCAGCGCGTCCGGGGGTTACACAGATACGCAGTATTTT.

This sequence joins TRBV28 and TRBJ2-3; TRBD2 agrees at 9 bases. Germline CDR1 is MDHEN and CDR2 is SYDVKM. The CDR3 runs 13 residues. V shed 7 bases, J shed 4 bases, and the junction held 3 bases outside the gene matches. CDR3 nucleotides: TGTGCCAGCATGGCGGGAGGGGCAGATACGCAGTATTTT. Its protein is CASMAGGADTQYF.

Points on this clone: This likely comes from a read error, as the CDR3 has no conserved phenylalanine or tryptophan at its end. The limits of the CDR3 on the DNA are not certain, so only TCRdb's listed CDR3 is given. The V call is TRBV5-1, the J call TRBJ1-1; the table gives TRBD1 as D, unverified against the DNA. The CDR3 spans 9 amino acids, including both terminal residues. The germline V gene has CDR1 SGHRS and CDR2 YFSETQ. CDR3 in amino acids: CPPAQVKGP.

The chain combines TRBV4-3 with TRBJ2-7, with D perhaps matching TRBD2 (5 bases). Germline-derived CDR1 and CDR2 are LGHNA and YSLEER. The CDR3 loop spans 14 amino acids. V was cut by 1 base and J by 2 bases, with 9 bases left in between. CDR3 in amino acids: CASSQAWGAYEQYF. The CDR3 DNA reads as TGCGCCAGCAGCCAAGCTTGGGGAGCCTACGAGCAGTACTTC.

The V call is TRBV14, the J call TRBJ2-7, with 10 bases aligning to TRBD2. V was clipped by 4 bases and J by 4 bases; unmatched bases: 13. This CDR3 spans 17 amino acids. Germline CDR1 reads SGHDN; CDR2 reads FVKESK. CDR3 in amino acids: CASSLPRIAGGGYEQYF. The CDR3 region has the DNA TGTGCCAGCAGCCTACCCCGGATAGCGGGGGGTGGGTACGAGCAGTACTTC.

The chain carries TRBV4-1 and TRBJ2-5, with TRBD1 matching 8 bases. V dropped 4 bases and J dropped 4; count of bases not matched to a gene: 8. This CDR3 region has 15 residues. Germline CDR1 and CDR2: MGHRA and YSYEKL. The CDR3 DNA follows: TGCGCCAGCAGCCTACTCCAGGGGGCAGGAGAGACCCAGTACTTC. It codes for CASSLLQGAGETQYF.

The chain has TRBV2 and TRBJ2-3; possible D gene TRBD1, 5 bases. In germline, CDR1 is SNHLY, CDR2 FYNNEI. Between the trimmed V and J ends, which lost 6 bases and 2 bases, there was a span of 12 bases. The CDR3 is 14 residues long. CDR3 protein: CASRRTQNTDTQYF. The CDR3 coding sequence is TGTGCCAGCAGAAGGACACAGAACACAGATACGCAGTATTTT.

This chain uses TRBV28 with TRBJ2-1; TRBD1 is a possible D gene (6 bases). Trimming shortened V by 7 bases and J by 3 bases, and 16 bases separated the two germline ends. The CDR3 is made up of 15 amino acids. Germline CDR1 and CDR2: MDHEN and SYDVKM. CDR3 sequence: CASTWGLGDYNEQFF. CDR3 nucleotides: TGTGCCAGCACCTGGGGGCTGGGGGACTACAATGAGCAGTTCTTC.

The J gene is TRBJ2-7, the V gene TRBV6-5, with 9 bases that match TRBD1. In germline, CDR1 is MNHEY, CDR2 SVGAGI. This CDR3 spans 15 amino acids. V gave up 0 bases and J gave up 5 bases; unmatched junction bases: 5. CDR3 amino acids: CASSYSGTGSDEQYF. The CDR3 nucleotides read TGTGCCAGCAGTTACTCCGGGACAGGGTCCGACGAGCAGTACTTC.

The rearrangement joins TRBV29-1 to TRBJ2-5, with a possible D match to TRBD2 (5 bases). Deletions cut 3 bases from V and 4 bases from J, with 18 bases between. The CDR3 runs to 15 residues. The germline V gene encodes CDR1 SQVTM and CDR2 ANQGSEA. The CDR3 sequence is CSVDRFEGAGETQYF. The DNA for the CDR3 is TGCAGCGTTGATCGGTTTGAGGGAGCAGGAGAGACCCAGTACTTC.

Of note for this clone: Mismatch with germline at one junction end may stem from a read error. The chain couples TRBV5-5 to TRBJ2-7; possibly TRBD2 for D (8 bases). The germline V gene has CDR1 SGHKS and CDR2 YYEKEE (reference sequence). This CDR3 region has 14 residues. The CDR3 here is CASSLGQAAVRGDF. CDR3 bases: TGTGCCAGCAGCTTAGGACAGGCGGCGGTGCGGGGGGACTTC.

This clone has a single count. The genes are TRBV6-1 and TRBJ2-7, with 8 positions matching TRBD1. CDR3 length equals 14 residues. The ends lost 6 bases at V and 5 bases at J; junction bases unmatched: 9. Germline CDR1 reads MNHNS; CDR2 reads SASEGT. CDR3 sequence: CASSDRGTVDEQYF. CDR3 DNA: TGTGCCAGCAGCGACAGGGGCACAGTCGACGAGCAGTACTTC.

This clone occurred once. This CDR3 is CASSLAGTGGMNEQFF. The CDR3 DNA reads TGTGCCAGCAGCTTAGCCGGGACAGGGGGTATGAATGAGCAGTTCTTC. V gene TRBV11-3 combines with J gene TRBJ2-1; 11 bases fit TRBD1. CDR1 is SGHNT and CDR2 is YENEEA in the germline V gene. This CDR3 region has 16 residues. Trimming took 1 base from V and 7 from J; bases not matched to a gene: 6.

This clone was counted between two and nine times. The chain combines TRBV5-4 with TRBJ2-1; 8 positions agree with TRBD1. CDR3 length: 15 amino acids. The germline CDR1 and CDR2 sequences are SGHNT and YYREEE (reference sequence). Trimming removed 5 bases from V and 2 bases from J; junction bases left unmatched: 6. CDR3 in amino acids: CASRDQDRAYNEQFF. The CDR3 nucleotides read TGTGCCAGCAGAGACCAGGACAGGGCCTACAATGAGCAGTTCTTC.

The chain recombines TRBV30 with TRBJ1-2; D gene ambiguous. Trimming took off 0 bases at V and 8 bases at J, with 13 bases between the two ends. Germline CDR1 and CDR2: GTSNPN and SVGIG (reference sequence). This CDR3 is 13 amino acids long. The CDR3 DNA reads TGTGCCTGGAGTGTAGCCCTCCTGGTCGGCTACACCTTC. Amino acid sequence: CAWSVALLVGYTF. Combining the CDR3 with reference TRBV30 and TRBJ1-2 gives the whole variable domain SQTIHQWPATLVQPVGSPLSLECTVEGTSNPNLYWYRQAAGRGLQLLFYSVGIGQISSEVPQNLSASRPQDRQFILSSKKLLLSDSGFYLCAWSVALLVGYTFGSGTRLTVV.

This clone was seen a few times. In DNA, the CDR3 is TGCAGCGCTGCTGTAGCGGGAGGGTGGCATGAGCAGTTCTTC. Protein product: CSAAVAGGWHEQFF. J is TRBJ2-1 and V is TRBV29-1; 11 bases align to TRBD2. This CDR3 is 14 amino acids long. Trimming took 7 bases from V and 8 from J; bases not matched to a gene: 10. The germline V gene encodes CDR1 SQVTM and CDR2 ANQGSEA.

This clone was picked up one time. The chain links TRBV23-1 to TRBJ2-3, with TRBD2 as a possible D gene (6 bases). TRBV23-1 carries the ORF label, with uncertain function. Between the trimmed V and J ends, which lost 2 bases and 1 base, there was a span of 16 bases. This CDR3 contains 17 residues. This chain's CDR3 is CASSQILAGTGTDTQYF. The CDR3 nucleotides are TGCGCCAGCAGTCAAATTTTGGCGGGAACTGGCACAGATACGCAGTATTTT.

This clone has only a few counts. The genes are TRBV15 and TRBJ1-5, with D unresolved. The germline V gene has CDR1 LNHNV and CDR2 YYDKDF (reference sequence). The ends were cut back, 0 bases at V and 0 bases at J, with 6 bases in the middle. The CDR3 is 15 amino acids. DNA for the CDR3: TGTGCCACCAGCAGAGAGGAGGGTAGCAATCAGCCCCAGCATTTT. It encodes CATSREEGSNQPQHF.

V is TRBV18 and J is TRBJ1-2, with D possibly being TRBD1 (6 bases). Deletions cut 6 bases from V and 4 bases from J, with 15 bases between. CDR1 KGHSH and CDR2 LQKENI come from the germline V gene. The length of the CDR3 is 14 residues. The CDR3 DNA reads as TGTGCCAGCTCGCATGGGGGCGATGGCTATGGCTACACCTTC. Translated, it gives CASSHGGDGYGYTF.

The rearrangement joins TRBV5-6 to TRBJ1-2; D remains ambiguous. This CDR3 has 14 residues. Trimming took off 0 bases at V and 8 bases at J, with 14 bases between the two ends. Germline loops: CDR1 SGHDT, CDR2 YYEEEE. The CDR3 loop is CASSLAPGEKGYTF. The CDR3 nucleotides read TGTGCCAGCAGCTTGGCCCCGGGTGAAAAAGGCTACACCTTC. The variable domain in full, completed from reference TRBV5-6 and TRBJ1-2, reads DAGVTQSPTHLIKTRGQQVTLRCSPKSGHDTVSWYQQALGQGPQFIFQYYEEEERQRGNFPDRFSGHQFPNYSSELNVNALLLGDSALYLCASSLAPGEKGYTFGSGTRLTVV.

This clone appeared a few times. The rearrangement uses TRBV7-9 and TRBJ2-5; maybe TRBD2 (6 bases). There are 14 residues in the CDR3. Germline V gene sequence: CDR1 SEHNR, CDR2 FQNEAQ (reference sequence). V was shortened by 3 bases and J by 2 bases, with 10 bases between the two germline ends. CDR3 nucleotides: TGTGCCAGCAGCTTTTGGGCGGGACAAGAGACCCAGTACTTC. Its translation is CASSFWAGQETQYF.

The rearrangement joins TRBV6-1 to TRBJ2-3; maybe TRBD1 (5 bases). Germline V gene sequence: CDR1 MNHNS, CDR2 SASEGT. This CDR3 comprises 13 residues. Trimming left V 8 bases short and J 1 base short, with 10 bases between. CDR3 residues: CASSKQGTDTQYF. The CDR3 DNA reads TGTGCCAGCTCTAAACAGGGCACAGATACGCAGTATTTT.

For the CDR3, the DNA is TGTGCCAGCAGCTTGGGCAGCGGCTCCTACAATGAGCAGTTCTTC. It encodes CASSLGSGSYNEQFF. The chain employs TRBV7-2 and TRBJ2-1; TRBD2 might be the D (5 bases). Per germline, CDR1 SGHTA and CDR2 FQGNSA. V gave up 3 bases and J gave up 0 bases, with 9 bases separating them. This CDR3 spans 15 amino acids.

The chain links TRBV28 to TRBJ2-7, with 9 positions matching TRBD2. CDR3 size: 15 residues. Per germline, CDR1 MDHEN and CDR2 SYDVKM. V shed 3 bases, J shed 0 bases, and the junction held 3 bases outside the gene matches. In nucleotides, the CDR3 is TGTGCCAGCAGTTTGGCGGGAGGGCCCTCCTACGAGCAGTACTTC. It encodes CASSLAGGPSYEQYF.

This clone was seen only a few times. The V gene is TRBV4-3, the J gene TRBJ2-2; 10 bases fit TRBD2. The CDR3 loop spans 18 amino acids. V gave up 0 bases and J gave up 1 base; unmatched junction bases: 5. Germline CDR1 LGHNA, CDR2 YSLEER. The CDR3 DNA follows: TGCGCCAGCAGCCAAGATCTAGCGGGGGCGTTGAACACCGGGGAGCTGTTTTTT. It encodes CASSQDLAGALNTGELFF.